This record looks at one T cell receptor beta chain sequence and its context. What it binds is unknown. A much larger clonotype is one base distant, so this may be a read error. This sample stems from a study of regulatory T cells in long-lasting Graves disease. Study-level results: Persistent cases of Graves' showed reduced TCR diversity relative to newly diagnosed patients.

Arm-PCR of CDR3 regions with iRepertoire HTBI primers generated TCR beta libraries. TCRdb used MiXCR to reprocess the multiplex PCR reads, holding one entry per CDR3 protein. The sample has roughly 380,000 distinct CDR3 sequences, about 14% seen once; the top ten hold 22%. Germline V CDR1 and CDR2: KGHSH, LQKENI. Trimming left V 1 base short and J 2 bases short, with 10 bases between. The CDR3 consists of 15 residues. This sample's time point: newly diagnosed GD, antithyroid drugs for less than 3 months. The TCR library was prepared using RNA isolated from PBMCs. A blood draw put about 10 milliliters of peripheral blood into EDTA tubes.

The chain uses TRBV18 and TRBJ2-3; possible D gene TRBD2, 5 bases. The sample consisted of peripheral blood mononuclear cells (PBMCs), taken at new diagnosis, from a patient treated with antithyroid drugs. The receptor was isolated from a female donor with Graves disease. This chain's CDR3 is CASSPQIANTDTQYF. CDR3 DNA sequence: TGTGCCAGCTCACCACAGATAGCGAACACAGATACGCAGTATTTT.